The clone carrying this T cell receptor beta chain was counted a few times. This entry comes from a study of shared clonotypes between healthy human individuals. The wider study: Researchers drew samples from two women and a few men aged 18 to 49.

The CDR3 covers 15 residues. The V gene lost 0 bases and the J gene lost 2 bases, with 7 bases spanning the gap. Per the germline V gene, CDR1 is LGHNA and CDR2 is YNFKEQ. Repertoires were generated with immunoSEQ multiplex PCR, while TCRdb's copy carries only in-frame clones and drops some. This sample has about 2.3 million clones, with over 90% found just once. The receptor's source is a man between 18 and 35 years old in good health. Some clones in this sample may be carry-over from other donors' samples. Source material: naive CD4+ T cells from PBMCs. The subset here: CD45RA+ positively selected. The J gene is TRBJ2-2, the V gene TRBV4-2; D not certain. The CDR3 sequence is CASSQEHSNTGELFF. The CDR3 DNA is TGTGCCAGCAGCCAAGAACACAGTAACACCGGGGAGCTGTTTTTT.